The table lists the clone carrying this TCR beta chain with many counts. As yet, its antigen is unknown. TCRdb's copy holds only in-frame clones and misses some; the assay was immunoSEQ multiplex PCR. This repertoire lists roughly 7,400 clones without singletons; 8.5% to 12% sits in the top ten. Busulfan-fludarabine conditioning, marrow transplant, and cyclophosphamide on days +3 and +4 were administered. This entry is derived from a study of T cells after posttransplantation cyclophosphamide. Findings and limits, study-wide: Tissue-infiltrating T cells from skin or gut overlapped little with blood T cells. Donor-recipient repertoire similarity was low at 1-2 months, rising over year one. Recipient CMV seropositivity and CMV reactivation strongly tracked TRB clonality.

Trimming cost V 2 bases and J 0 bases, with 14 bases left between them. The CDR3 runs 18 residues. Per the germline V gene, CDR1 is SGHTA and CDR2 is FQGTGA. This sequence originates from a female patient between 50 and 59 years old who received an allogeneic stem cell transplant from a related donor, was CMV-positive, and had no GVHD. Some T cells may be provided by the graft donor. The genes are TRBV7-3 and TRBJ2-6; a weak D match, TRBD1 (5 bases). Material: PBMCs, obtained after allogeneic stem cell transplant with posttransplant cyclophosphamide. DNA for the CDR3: TGTGCCAGCAGCTTAGTCCCGTGGCAGGGCTCTGGGGCCAACGTCCTGACTTTC. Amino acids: CASSLVPWQGSGANVLTF.